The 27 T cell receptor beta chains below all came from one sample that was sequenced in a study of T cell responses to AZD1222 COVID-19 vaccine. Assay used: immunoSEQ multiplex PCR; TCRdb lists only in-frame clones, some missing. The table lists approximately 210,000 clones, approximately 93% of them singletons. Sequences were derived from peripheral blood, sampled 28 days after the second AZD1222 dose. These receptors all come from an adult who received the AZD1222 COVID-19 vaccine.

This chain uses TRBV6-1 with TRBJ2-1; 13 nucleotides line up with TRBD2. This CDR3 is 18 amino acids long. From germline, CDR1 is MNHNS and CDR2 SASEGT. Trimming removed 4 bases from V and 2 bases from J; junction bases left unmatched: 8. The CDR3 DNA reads TGTGCCAGCAGTGGGACTAGCGGGAGTCAAGGGGCCTACAATGAGCAGTTCTTC. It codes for CASSGTSGSQGAYNEQFF.

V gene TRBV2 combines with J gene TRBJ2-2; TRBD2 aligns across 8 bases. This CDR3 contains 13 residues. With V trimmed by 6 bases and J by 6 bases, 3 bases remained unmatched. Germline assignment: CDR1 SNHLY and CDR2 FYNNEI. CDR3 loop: CASRRGVAGELFF. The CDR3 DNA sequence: TGTGCCAGCAGGCGGGGGGTGGCCGGGGAGCTGTTTTTT.

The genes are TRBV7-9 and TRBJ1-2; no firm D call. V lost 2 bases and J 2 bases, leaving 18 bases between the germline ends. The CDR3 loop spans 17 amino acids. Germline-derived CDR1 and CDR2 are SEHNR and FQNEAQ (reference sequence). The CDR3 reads CASSLRRQGIPNYGYTF. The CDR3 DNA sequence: TGTGCCAGCAGCTTAAGAAGACAAGGGATTCCGAACTATGGCTACACCTTC.

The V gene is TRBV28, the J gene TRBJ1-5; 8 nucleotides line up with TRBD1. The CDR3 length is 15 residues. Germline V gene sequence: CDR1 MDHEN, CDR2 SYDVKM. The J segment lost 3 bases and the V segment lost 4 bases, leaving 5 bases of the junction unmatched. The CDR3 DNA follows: TGTGCCAGCAGTTCCCTGGACAGGGCCAATCAGCCCCAGCATTTT. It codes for CASSSLDRANQPQHF.

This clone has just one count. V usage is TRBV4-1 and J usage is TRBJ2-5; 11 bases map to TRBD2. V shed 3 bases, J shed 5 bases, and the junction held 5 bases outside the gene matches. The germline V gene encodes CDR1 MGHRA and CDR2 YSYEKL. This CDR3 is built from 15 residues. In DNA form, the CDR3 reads TGCGCCAGCAGCCAGCTAGCGGGAGGTGGGGAGACCCAGTACTTC. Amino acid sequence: CASSQLAGGGETQYF.

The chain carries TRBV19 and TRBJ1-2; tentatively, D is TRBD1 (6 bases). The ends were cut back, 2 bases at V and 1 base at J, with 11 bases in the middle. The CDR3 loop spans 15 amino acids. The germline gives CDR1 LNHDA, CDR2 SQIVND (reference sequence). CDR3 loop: CASSIWDTINYGYTF. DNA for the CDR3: TGTGCCAGTAGTATATGGGACACGATTAACTATGGCTACACCTTC.

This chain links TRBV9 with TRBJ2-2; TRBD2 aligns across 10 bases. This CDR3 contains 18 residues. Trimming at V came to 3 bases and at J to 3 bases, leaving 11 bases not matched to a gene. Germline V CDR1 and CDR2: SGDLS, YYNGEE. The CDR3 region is CASSGGPGLADHTGELFF. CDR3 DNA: TGTGCCAGCAGCGGGGGGCCTGGACTAGCGGATCACACCGGGGAGCTGTTTTTT.

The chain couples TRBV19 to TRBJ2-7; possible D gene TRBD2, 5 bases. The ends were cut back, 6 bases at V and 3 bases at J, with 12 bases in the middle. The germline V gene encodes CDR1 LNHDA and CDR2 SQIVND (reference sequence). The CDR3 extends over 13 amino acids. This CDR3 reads CASSPGRDYEQYF. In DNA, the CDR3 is TGTGCCAGTAGCCCCGGACGGGACTACGAGCAGTACTTC.

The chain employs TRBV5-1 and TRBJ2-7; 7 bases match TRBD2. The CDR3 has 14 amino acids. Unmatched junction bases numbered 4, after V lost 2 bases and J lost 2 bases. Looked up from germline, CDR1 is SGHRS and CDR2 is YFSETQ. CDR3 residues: CASSFTGTTYEQYF. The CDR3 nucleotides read TGCGCCAGCAGCTTCACGGGGACTACCTACGAGCAGTACTTC. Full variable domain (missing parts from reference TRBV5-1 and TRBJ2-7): KAGVTQTPRYLIKTRGQQVTLSCSPISGHRSVSWYQQTPGQGLQFLFEYFSETQRNKGNFPGRFSGRQFSNSRSEMNVSTLELGDSALYLCASSFTGTTYEQYFGPGTRLTVT.

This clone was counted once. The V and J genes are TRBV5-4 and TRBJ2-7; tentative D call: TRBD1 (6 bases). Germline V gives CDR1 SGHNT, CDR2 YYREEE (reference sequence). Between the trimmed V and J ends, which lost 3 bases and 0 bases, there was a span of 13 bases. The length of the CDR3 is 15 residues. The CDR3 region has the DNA TGTGCCAGCAGCTCTCGACAGGCCCGCTCCTACGAGCAGTACTTC. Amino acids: CASSSRQARSYEQYF.

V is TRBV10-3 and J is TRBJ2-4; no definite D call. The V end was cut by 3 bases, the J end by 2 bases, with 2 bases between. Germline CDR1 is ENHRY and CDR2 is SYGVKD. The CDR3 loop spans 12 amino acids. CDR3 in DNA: TGTGCCATCAGTGATACCAAAAACATTCAGTACTTC. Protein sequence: CAISDTKNIQYF.

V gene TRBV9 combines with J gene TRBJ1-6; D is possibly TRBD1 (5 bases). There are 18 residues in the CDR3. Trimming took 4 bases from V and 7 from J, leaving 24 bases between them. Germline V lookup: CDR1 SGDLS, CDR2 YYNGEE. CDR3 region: CASSPHLGGDESNSPLHF. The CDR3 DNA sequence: TGTGCCAGCAGCCCTCATCTTGGAGGGGACGAGAGCAATTCACCCCTCCACTTT.

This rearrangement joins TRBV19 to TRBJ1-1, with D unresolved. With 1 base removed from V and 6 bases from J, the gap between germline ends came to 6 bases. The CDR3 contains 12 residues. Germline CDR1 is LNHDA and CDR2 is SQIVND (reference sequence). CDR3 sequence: CASSIVGAEAFF. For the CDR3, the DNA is TGTGCCAGTAGTATAGTTGGGGCTGAAGCTTTCTTT.

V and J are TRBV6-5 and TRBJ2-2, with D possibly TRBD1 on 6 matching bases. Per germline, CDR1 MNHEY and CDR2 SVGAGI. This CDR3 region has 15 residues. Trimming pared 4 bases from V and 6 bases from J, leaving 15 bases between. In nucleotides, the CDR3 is TGTGCCAGCAGTTTCTGGGACACAGGAGCCGGGGAGCTGTTTTTT. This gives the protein CASSFWDTGAGELFF.

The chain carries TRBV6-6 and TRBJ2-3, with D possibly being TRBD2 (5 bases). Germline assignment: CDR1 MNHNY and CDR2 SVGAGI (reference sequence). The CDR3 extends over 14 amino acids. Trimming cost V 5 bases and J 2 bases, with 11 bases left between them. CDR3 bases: TGTGCCAGCAGTACAAGCGGTTACACAGATACGCAGTATTTT. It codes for CASSTSGYTDTQYF.

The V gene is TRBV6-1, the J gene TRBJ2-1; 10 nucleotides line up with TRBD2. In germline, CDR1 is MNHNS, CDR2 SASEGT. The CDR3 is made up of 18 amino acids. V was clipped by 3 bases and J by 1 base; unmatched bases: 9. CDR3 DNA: TGTGCCAGCAGTGATAGGGCTAGCGGGAGTTCTTCCTACAATGAGCAGTTCTTC. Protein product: CASSDRASGSSSYNEQFF.

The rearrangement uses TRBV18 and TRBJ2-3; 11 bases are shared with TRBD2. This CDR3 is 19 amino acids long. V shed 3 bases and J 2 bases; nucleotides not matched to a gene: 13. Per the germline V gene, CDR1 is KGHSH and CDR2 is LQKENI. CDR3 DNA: TGTGCCAGCTCACCTTGGCTAGCGGGAGGATCGGGACACACAGATACGCAGTATTTT. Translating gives CASSPWLAGGSGHTDTQYF.

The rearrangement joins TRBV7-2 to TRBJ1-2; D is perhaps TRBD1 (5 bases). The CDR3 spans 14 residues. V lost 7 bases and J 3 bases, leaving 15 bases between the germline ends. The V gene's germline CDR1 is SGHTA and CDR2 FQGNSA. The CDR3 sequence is CASTRAGGDYGYTF. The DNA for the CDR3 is TGTGCCAGCACCCGGGCTGGGGGAGACTATGGCTACACCTTC.

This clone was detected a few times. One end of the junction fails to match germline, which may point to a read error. The CDR3 here is CASSYSGVGDF. The DNA for the CDR3 is TGTGCCAGCAGTTACTCAGGGGTAGGGGACTTC. The chain joins TRBV12-3 or TRBV12-4 to TRBJ1-2; a possible D gene is TRBD1 (6 bases). CDR3 length equals 11 residues.

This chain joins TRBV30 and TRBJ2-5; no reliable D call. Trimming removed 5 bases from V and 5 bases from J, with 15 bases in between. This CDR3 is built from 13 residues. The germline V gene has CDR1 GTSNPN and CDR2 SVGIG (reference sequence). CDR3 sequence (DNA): TGTGCCTGGGGAACTTGGACCGGGGAGACCCAGTACTTC. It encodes CAWGTWTGETQYF.

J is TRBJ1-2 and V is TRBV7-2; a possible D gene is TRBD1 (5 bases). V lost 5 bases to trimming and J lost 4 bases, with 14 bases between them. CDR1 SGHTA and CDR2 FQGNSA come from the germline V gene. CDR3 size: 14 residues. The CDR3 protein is CASSEEQVSYGYTF. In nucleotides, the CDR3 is TGTGCCAGCAGCGAAGAACAGGTTTCCTATGGCTACACCTTC.

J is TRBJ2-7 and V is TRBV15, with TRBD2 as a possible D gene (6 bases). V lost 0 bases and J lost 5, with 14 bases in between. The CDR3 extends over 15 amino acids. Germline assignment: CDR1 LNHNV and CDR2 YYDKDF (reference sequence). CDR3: CATSRDRLGGDEQYF. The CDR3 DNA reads TGTGCCACCAGCAGAGACCGACTTGGAGGGGACGAGCAGTACTTC.

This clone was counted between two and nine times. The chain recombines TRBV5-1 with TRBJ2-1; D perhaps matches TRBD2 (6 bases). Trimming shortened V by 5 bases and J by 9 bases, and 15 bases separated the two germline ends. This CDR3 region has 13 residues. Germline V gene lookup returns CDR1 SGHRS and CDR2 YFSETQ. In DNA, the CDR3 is TGCGCCAGCAGAAGCTGGGAGGAAGCTGAGCAGTTCTTC. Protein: CASRSWEEAEQFF.

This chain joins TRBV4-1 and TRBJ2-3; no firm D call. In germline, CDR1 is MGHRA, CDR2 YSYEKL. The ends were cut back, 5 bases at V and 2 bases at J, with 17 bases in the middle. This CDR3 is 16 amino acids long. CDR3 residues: CASSETPDALTDTQYF. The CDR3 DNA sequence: TGCGCCAGCAGCGAAACCCCGGACGCACTCACAGATACGCAGTATTTT.

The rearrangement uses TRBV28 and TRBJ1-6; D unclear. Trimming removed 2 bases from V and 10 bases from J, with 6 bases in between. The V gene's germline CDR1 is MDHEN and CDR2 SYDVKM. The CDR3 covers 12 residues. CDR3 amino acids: CASSLPTSPLHF. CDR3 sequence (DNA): TGTGCCAGCAGTTTACCCACCTCACCCCTCCACTTT.

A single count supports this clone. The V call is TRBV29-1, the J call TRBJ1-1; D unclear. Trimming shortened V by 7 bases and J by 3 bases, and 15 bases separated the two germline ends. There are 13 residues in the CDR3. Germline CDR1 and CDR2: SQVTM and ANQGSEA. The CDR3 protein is CSGGVLKDTEAFF. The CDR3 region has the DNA TGCAGCGGAGGAGTACTTAAGGACACTGAAGCTTTCTTT. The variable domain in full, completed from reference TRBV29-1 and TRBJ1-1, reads SAVISQKPSRDICQRGTSLTIQCQVDSQVTMMFWYRQQPGQSLTLIATANQGSEATYESGFVIDKFPISRPNLTFSTLTVSNMSPEDSSIYLCSGGVLKDTEAFFGQGTRLTVV.

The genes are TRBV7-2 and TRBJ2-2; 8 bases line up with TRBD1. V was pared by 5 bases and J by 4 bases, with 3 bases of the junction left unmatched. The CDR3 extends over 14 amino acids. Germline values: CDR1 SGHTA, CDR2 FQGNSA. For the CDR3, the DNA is TGTGCCAGCAGCCCGGGACAGGTCACCGGGGAGCTGTTTTTT. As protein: CASSPGQVTGELFF.